This record concerns one T cell receptor beta chain sequence. Its specificity is unknown. Germline V CDR1 and CDR2: GTSNPN, SVGIG (reference sequence). The CDR3 is made up of 14 amino acids. V dropped 2 bases and J dropped 0 bases, with 11 bases sitting between them. CD4+CD25+CD127- Tregs, CD4+CD25- non-Tregs, CD4 and CD8 cells were sorted. This entry is derived from a study of Tregs in tolerant kidney transplant recipients. General study findings and limits: Few patients were studied, so findings need validation in larger groups. This study did not directly address biological reproducibility.

Sequencing used immunoSEQ multiplex PCR; TCRdb keeps in-frame clones, though not all of them. The sample gives 92,000 or so clones, approximately 90% of which show up once; around 4.5% is in the top ten. Sequencing used CD8+ T cells from blood. This chain uses TRBV30 with TRBJ2-7; TRBD1 is a possible D gene (5 bases). The sequence came from a human donor in good health. CDR3 sequence (DNA): TGTGCCTGGAGTATTCGACAGAACTCCTACGAGCAGTACTTC. As protein: CAWSIRQNSYEQYF.